This T cell receptor (beta chain) originates from a study of T cells in localized non-small cell lung cancer. Sequenced by immunoSEQ multiplex PCR; TCRdb stores in-frame clones only, minus some. The sample consists of about 7,000 clones, around 50% of them appearing once. Per germline, CDR1 KGHSH and CDR2 LQKENI. The germline V and J ends were trimmed by 2 bases and 6 bases, with 11 bases remaining between them. CDR3 length: 13 residues. Here the sequenced sample was lymph node tissue, taken before any cancer treatment. The chain recombines TRBV18 with TRBJ2-7; D is unclear. The sequence came from a female donor at least 60 years old with stage I lung adenocarcinoma. The CDR3 region is CASSPGASGEQYF. As DNA, the CDR3 is TGTGCCAGCTCACCAGGAGCAAGTGGCGAGCAGTACTTC.